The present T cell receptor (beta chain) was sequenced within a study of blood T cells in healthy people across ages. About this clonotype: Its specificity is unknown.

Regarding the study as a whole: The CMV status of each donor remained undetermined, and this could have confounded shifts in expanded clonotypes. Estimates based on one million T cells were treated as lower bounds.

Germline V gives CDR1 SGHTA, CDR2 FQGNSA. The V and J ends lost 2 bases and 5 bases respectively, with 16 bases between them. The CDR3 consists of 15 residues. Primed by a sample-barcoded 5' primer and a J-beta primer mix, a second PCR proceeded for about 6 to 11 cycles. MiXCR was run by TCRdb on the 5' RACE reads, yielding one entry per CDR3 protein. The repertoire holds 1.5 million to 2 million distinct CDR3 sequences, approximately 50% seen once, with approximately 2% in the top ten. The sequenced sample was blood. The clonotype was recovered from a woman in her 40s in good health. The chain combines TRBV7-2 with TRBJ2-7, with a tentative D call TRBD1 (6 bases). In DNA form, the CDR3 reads TGTGCCAGCAGCTTAATGGAGCGAGGGGACAACGAGCAGTACTTC. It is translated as CASSLMERGDNEQYF.